A single sample is the source of the 25 T cell receptor beta chains below, sequenced in a study of graft-versus-host responses after intestinal transplantation. Data came from immunoSEQ multiplex PCR; TCRdb stores just in-frame clones and leaves some out. The repertoire holds 35,000 to 45,000 clones, with approximately 93% as singletons. Sequences were derived from PBMCs, sampled approximately 700 days after intestinal transplantation. All receptors derive from a human patient who received an intestinal transplant, so some T cells may come from the graft donor.

The chain links TRBV6-5 to TRBJ2-7; 8 nucleotides line up with TRBD2. Germline CDR1 and CDR2: MNHEY and SVGAGI. With V trimmed by 0 bases and J by 1 base, 2 bases remained unmatched. This CDR3 comprises 15 residues. CDR3 amino acids: CASSYSRGGSYEQYF. CDR3 bases: TGTGCCAGCAGTTACTCGCGCGGGGGGTCCTACGAGCAGTACTTC.

The chain combines TRBV29-1 with TRBJ2-7; tentatively, D is TRBD2 (5 bases). Germline V gene data show CDR1 as SQVTM and CDR2 as ANQGSEA. V lost 5 bases, J lost 0 bases, and 14 bases lay in between. There are 14 residues in the CDR3. This chain's CDR3 is CSVRQSGGSYEQYF. CDR3 nucleotide sequence: TGCAGCGTTCGTCAGAGCGGAGGCTCCTACGAGCAGTACTTC.

V gene TRBV9 combines with J gene TRBJ2-3; the match to TRBD2 covers 7 bases. CDR1 and CDR2 (germline): SGDLS, YYNGEE. V gave up 4 bases and J gave up 2 bases; unmatched junction bases: 4. The CDR3 loop spans 14 amino acids. CDR3 sequence reads: CASSPAGVTDTQYF. CDR3 DNA: TGTGCCAGCAGCCCCGCGGGGGTCACAGATACGCAGTATTTT.

The chain employs TRBV25-1 and TRBJ2-7, with TRBD2 identical over 10 bases. This CDR3 has 15 amino acids. Trimming removed 4 bases from V and 5 bases from J; junction bases left unmatched: 8. The germline V gene encodes CDR1 MGHDK and CDR2 SYGVNS. CDR3 loop: CASSVRLAGRDEQYF. DNA for the CDR3: TGTGCCAGCAGTGTACGACTAGCGGGCAGGGACGAGCAGTACTTC.

This clone was observed once. The rearrangement links TRBV5-5 to TRBJ2-1; the D gene is possibly TRBD1 (6 bases). CDR3 size: 15 residues. Trimming stripped 3 bases from V and 2 bases from J, with 12 bases between. Germline CDR1 reads SGHKS; CDR2 reads YYEKEE (reference sequence). The CDR3 loop reads CASSSLDRTYNEQFF. As DNA, the CDR3 is TGTGCCAGCAGCTCATTGGACAGAACCTACAATGAGCAGTTCTTC.

V gene TRBV5-1 combines with J gene TRBJ1-2; 9 positions agree with TRBD1. Germline CDR1 is SGHRS and CDR2 is YFSETQ. This CDR3 is 19 amino acids long. Unmatched junction bases numbered 14, after V lost 2 bases and J lost 0 bases. The CDR3 region has the DNA TGCGCCAGCAGCTTAAAAGGGACAGGGCTTCACCGGACTAACTATGGCTACACCTTC. Its translation: CASSLKGTGLHRTNYGYTF.

V is TRBV18 and J is TRBJ2-1; D is uncertain. The germline CDR1 and CDR2 sequences are KGHSH and LQKENI. This CDR3 contains 12 residues. The V and J ends lost 6 bases and 10 bases respectively, with 13 bases between them. CDR3 in amino acids: CASSLRKIEQFF. CDR3 coding DNA: TGTGCCAGCTCGCTTAGGAAAATCGAGCAGTTCTTC.

This clone appeared a single time. The gene calls are TRBV28 and TRBJ1-5; D remains unclear. From germline, CDR1 is MDHEN and CDR2 SYDVKM. The length of the CDR3 is 14 residues. The germline V and J ends were trimmed by 6 bases and 2 bases, with 11 bases remaining between them. The CDR3 bases are TGTGCCAGCAGGGCCTCGTACCGCAATCAGCCCCAGCATTTT. This gives the protein CASRASYRNQPQHF.

The gene calls are TRBV19 and TRBJ1-4, with a weak D call TRBD1 (5 bases). Deletions cut 3 bases from V and 4 bases from J, with 9 bases between. This CDR3 comprises 14 residues. Germline CDR1 is LNHDA and CDR2 is SQIVND (reference sequence). CDR3 region: CASSILDSNEKLFF. CDR3 in DNA: TGTGCCAGTAGTATCCTCGACAGTAATGAAAAACTGTTTTTT.

The V call is TRBV5-4, the J call TRBJ2-2, with D uncertain. With 0 bases removed from V and 4 bases from J, the gap between germline ends came to 10 bases. The CDR3 has 15 residues. Looked up from germline, CDR1 is SGHNT and CDR2 is YYREEE (reference sequence). The CDR3 region is CASSLAQEITGELFF. The CDR3 coding sequence is TGTGCCAGCAGCTTGGCCCAGGAGATCACCGGGGAGCTGTTTTTT. Full variable domain (outside the CDR3, taken from reference TRBV5-4 and TRBJ2-2): ETGVTQSPTHLIKTRGQQVTLRCSSQSGHNTVSWYQQALGQGPQFIFQYYREEENGRGNFPPRFSGLQFPNYSSELNVNALELDDSALYLCASSLAQEITGELFFGEGSRLTVL.

The J gene is TRBJ2-5, the V gene TRBV6-5; 9 nucleotides match TRBD2. The CDR3 has 15 residues. Germline V gives CDR1 MNHEY, CDR2 SVGAGI. V shed 2 bases and J 5 bases; nucleotides not matched to a gene: 6. The CDR3 region has the DNA TGTGCCAGCAGTTACGGGGCGGGGGGGGCGGAGACCCAGTACTTC. The encoded protein is CASSYGAGGAETQYF.

This chain uses TRBV5-1 with TRBJ2-7; 11 bases align to TRBD2. CDR3 length: 15 amino acids. Germline loops: CDR1 SGHRS, CDR2 YFSETQ. Trimming took 2 bases from V and 7 from J; bases not matched to a gene: 8. Here the CDR3 reads CASSFLAGGPGEQYF. The CDR3 nucleotides are TGCGCCAGCAGCTTCTTAGCGGGAGGGCCCGGGGAGCAGTACTTC. Full variable domain (missing parts from reference TRBV5-1 and TRBJ2-7): KAGVTQTPRYLIKTRGQQVTLSCSPISGHRSVSWYQQTPGQGLQFLFEYFSETQRNKGNFPGRFSGRQFSNSRSEMNVSTLELGDSALYLCASSFLAGGPGEQYFGPGTRLTVT.

The chain couples TRBV7-6 to TRBJ2-2; the match to TRBD1 covers 8 bases. V was pared by 5 bases and J by 4 bases, with 9 bases of the junction left unmatched. This CDR3 region has 16 residues. CDR1 is SGHVS, CDR2 FNYEAQ, per germline. The CDR3 loop reads CASSALGQAITGELFF. The CDR3 DNA is TGTGCCAGCAGCGCATTGGGACAGGCGATCACCGGGGAGCTGTTTTTT.

The V gene is TRBV2, the J gene TRBJ2-1, with D maybe TRBD2 (6 bases). The V and J ends lost 5 bases and 6 bases respectively, with 11 bases between them. Germline-derived CDR1 and CDR2 are SNHLY and FYNNEI. This CDR3 spans 13 amino acids. CDR3 amino acids: CASSLGLSNEQFF. In DNA, the CDR3 is TGTGCCAGCAGTCTCGGACTATCCAATGAGCAGTTCTTC.

This clone showed up just once. J is TRBJ1-1 and V is TRBV6-1, with D hard to call. CDR1 MNHNS and CDR2 SASEGT come from the germline V gene. Trimming shortened V by 4 bases and J by 0 bases, and 9 bases separated the two germline ends. The CDR3 runs 14 residues. The CDR3 sequence: CASSVPFMNTEAFF. CDR3 nucleotide sequence: TGTGCCAGCAGTGTCCCGTTCATGAACACTGAAGCTTTCTTT.

The rearrangement joins TRBV13 to TRBJ2-1, with TRBD2 identical over 10 bases. Germline trimming cut 1 base from V and 5 bases from J; bases unmatched to any gene: 17. The CDR3 sequence is 20 residues long. Germline V CDR1 and CDR2: PRHDT, FYEKMQ (reference sequence). The CDR3 region is CASSLVARDSGRLRHNEQFF. The CDR3 DNA sequence: TGTGCCAGCAGCTTAGTCGCCCGGGATAGCGGGAGGCTTCGGCACAATGAGCAGTTCTTC.

The J gene is TRBJ2-3, the V gene TRBV5-4; D gene uncertain. Germline lookup yields CDR1 SGHNT and CDR2 YYREEE (reference sequence). This CDR3 contains 13 residues. V lost 0 bases, J lost 10 bases, and 12 bases lay in between. As DNA, the CDR3 is TGTGCCAGCAGCTTGGAAGACCCTATTGCGCAGTATTTT. Residues: CASSLEDPIAQYF.

The chain carries TRBV9 and TRBJ2-3; TRBD2 aligns across 12 bases. The CDR3 loop spans 16 amino acids. The germline V gene encodes CDR1 SGDLS and CDR2 YYNGEE. Unmatched junction bases numbered 0, after V lost 0 bases and J lost 1 base. This CDR3 reads CASSVGLAGGTDTQYF. The CDR3 bases are TGTGCCAGCAGCGTAGGACTAGCGGGAGGCACAGATACGCAGTATTTT.

This rearrangement joins TRBV5-1 to TRBJ2-1; 10 bases agree with TRBD1. The germline CDR1 and CDR2 sequences are SGHRS and YFSETQ. Trimming cost V 5 bases and J 6 bases; bases outside gene matches: 11. The CDR3 contains 16 residues. CDR3 loop: CASRPGGTGEVNEQFF. Written as DNA, the CDR3 is TGCGCCAGCAGACCAGGAGGGACAGGGGAAGTCAATGAGCAGTTCTTC.

This clone was detected only a few times. The chain joins TRBV7-9 to TRBJ1-1; D unclear. From germline, CDR1 is SEHNR and CDR2 FQNEAQ (reference sequence). V was shortened by 5 bases and J by 8 bases, with 15 bases between the two germline ends. This CDR3 contains 13 residues. The CDR3 loop reads CASSLGEVREAFF. CDR3 sequence (DNA): TGTGCCAGCAGCCTAGGTGAGGTGCGGGAAGCTTTCTTT.

This clone was found once. This sequence joins TRBV5-4 and TRBJ2-7; 7 bases line up with TRBD1. Germline CDR1 is SGHNT and CDR2 is YYREEE (reference sequence). The CDR3 consists of 16 residues. The J segment lost 3 bases and the V segment lost 4 bases, leaving 13 bases of the junction unmatched. CDR3 sequence reads: CASSLVERQGVYEQYF. The DNA for the CDR3 is TGTGCCAGCAGCCTGGTGGAGAGACAGGGTGTCTACGAGCAGTACTTC. Full variable domain (rest looked up from reference TRBV5-4 and TRBJ2-7): ETGVTQSPTHLIKTRGQQVTLRCSSQSGHNTVSWYQQALGQGPQFIFQYYREEENGRGNFPPRFSGLQFPNYSSELNVNALELDDSALYLCASSLVERQGVYEQYFGPGTRLTVT.

This chain joins TRBV13 and TRBJ2-7; D is tentatively TRBD1 or TRBD2 (5 bases each). Deletions cut 5 bases from V and 2 bases from J, with 19 bases between. In germline, CDR1 is PRHDT, CDR2 FYEKMQ (reference sequence). The CDR3 is 16 residues long. Here the CDR3 reads CASSPGLGSVAYEQYF. The CDR3 coding sequence is TGTGCCAGCAGCCCAGGGTTGGGTAGCGTCGCCTACGAGCAGTACTTC. Full variable domain (missing parts from reference TRBV13 and TRBJ2-7): AAGVIQSPRHLIKEKRETATLKCYPIPRHDTVYWYQQGPGQDPQFLISFYEKMQSDKGSIPDRFSAQQFSDYHSELNMSSLELGDSALYFCASSPGLGSVAYEQYFGPGTRLTVT.

J is TRBJ1-2 and V is TRBV18; TRBD1 matches at 8 bases. Per the germline V gene, CDR1 is KGHSH and CDR2 is LQKENI. The V and J ends lost 2 bases and 8 bases, in that order; junction bases with no gene match: 7. The CDR3 runs 14 residues. In nucleotides, the CDR3 is TGTGCCAGCTCACCAGACTCAGGGGGCAGGGGCTACACCTTC. This codes for CASSPDSGGRGYTF.

This clone was seen just once. The chain employs TRBV11-2 and TRBJ2-7; no clear D. Trimming removed 1 base at V and 3 bases at J, with 13 bases between. Germline V lookup: CDR1 SGHAT, CDR2 FQNNGV. The CDR3 totals 15 residues. The chain's CDR3 is CASSLVLGPFYEQYF. CDR3 in DNA: TGTGCCAGCAGCTTAGTACTCGGACCGTTCTACGAGCAGTACTTC.

The chain combines TRBV5-4 with TRBJ2-1, with TRBD2 identical over 8 bases. The V gene's germline CDR1 is SGHNT and CDR2 YYREEE (reference sequence). The CDR3 is made up of 15 amino acids. Trimming removed 4 bases from V and 9 bases from J; junction bases left unmatched: 12. The CDR3 DNA follows: TGTGCCAGCAGCAGACCGGGACTAGAAATCCGTGAGCAGTTCTTC. Amino acids: CASSRPGLEIREQFF.